This T cell receptor (beta chain) was retrieved from a study of early T cells in non-severe SARS-CoV-2 infection. As for the study in general: Sequencing used unsorted whole-blood bulk RNA, so chains lack pairing.

Individual cDNA molecules were tagged with unique molecular identifiers, the study reported. TCRdb used MiXCR to reprocess the 5' RACE reads, holding one entry per CDR3 protein. The sample yields tens of thousands of distinct CDR3 sequences, 12% seen once. Overall study results and limits: Anti-spike CD8 responses were favored in VDJdb matching, and private and CD4 specificities were missed.

About this clonotype itself: Antigen: not known.

The V gene's germline CDR1 is SGHRS and CDR2 YFSETQ. V was cut by 4 bases and J by 1 base, with 15 bases left in between. The CDR3 totals 15 residues. Sequencing was performed on whole blood, taken at baseline. The receptor was derived from an adult who was a healthcare worker with PCR-confirmed SARS-CoV-2 infection or an uninfected control (not recorded which). This sequence joins TRBV5-1 and TRBJ2-7, with D unclear. This CDR3 reads CASSLDSWTSYEQYF. The CDR3 DNA is TGCGCCAGCAGCCTGGATAGCTGGACGTCCTACGAGCAGTACTTC.